A selection of T cell receptor beta chains follows, all from one sample in a study of T cell responses to AZD1222 COVID-19 vaccine. Method: immunoSEQ multiplex PCR; TCRdb's copy keeps in-frame clones and lacks some. The repertoire holds roughly 130,000 clones, with 90% to 95% as singletons. The sequences come from peripheral blood, collected 28 days after the second AZD1222 dose. The receptors here all came from an adult who received the AZD1222 COVID-19 vaccine. The CDR3 runs from the conserved cysteine through the conserved F or W. D genes are given only for firm matches.

TRBV6-5	-	TRBJ2-5	CASSYSQETQYF
TRBV9	TRBD1	TRBJ2-2	CASSSRQGIYTGELFF
TRBV7-2	-	TRBJ2-3	CASSLVISPSDTQYF
TRBV7-8	TRBD1	TRBJ1-3	CASSLDRGGSGNTIYF
TRBV18	-	TRBJ1-5	CASSPMTDNQPQHF
TRBV7-2	-	TRBJ2-5	CASSLVRAQETQYF
TRBV6-2/TRBV6-3	-	TRBJ2-1	CASSYSVATFYNEQFF
TRBV7-2	TRBD1	TRBJ1-3	CASTLTGVGNTIYF
TRBV6-5	TRBD1	TRBJ1-1	CASSTTGGTEAFF
TRBV2	TRBD2	TRBJ2-3	CASSPGTSSDTQYF
TRBV7-8	-	TRBJ1-3	CASSLGVTGNTIYF